Shown below are 12 T cell receptor beta chains from a single sample sequenced in a study of T cell changes during pregnancy in multiple sclerosis. The table came from immunoSEQ multiplex PCR; TCRdb's copy has only in-frame clones and leaves some out. The sample records fewer than 140,000 clones, about 90% being singletons. Sequencing used peripheral blood, obtained before pregnancy. All receptors derive from a female donor with multiple sclerosis, enrolled in a pregnancy study.

The V gene is TRBV2, the J gene TRBJ1-5; 10 bases match TRBD1. The germline V gene encodes CDR1 SNHLY and CDR2 FYNNEI. V was clipped by 5 bases and J by 0 bases; unmatched bases: 10. The CDR3 loop spans 18 amino acids. The CDR3 bases are TGTGCCAGCAGTACAGACAGGGGGCGCGGATATAGCAATCAGCCCCAGCATTTT. It is translated as CASSTDRGRGYSNQPQHF.

This clone has a handful of counts. J is TRBJ1-1 and V is TRBV29-1; D may be TRBD1 (5 bases). CDR3 length equals 11 residues. Germline loops: CDR1 SQVTM, CDR2 ANQGSEA. Trimming cost V 4 bases and J 4 bases, with 7 bases left between them. CDR3 bases: TGCAGCGTTGGTCAGGGCACTGAAGCTTTCTTT. Encoded protein: CSVGQGTEAFF.

The chain joins TRBV14 to TRBJ2-7; D not certain. The germline CDR1 and CDR2 sequences are SGHDN and FVKESK. This CDR3 has 15 amino acids. Trimming removed 4 bases from V and 2 bases from J, with 15 bases in between. The CDR3 here is CASSRSVHVTYEQYF. CDR3 DNA: TGTGCCAGCAGCCGCTCCGTACATGTCACCTACGAGCAGTACTTC. The variable domain in full, with the rest retrieved from reference TRBV14 and TRBJ2-7, is EAGVTQFPSHSVIEKGQTVTLRCDPISGHDNLYWYRRVMGKEIKFLLHFVKESKQDESGMPNNRFLAERTGGTYSTLKVQPAELEDSGVYFCASSRSVHVTYEQYFGPGTRLTVT.

This clone has a single count. The chain carries TRBV9 and TRBJ2-7, with a weak D call TRBD2 (6 bases). Germline-derived CDR1 and CDR2 are SGDLS and YYNGEE. The CDR3 is 15 amino acids. V lost 4 bases and J 2 bases, leaving 16 bases between the germline ends. CDR3 bases: TGTGCCAGCAGCTTAGGACCGGGACTTGCCTACGAGCAGTACTTC. As protein: CASSLGPGLAYEQYF.

This clone was seen once. The chain carries TRBV6-6 and TRBJ2-7, with 8 bases matching TRBD1. V was pared by 5 bases and J by 3 bases, with 6 bases of the junction left unmatched. Looked up from germline, CDR1 is MNHNY and CDR2 is SVGAGI (reference sequence). The CDR3 has 14 residues. CDR3 loop: CASSVGQGYYEQYF. The CDR3 DNA is TGTGCCAGCAGTGTCGGACAGGGTTACTACGAGCAGTACTTC.

The chain has TRBV27 and TRBJ2-7; TRBD2 matches 7 bases. The CDR3 loop spans 13 amino acids. V lost 6 bases, J lost 6 bases, and 8 bases stayed unmatched. CDR1 is MNHEY, CDR2 SMNVEV, per germline (reference sequence). The CDR3 DNA is TGTGCCAGCAGCGGCCCCGGGACTACCGAGCAGTACTTC. Its translation is CASSGPGTTEQYF.

V usage is TRBV4-1 and J usage is TRBJ2-1, with 11 bases identical to TRBD1. The CDR3 length is 19 residues. Germline V gene data show CDR1 as MGHRA and CDR2 as YSYEKL. Germline trimming cut 4 bases from V and 0 bases from J; bases unmatched to any gene: 11. The CDR3 DNA reads as TGCGCCAGCAGCCGGGACAGGGGGGACTACGACCTCTCCTACAATGAGCAGTTCTTC. Its translation is CASSRDRGDYDLSYNEQFF.

J is TRBJ2-5 and V is TRBV28; D is possibly TRBD1 (6 bases). CDR1 MDHEN and CDR2 SYDVKM come from the germline V gene. The CDR3 runs 12 residues. Trimming cost V 7 bases and J 2 bases, with 8 bases left between them. The CDR3 DNA is TGTGCCAGCAAACAGGGACAAGAGACCCAGTACTTC. It is translated as CASKQGQETQYF.

The J gene is TRBJ1-1, the V gene TRBV21-1. TRBV21-1 is noted as a pseudogene. This CDR3 is 14 amino acids long. The CDR3 DNA reads TGTGCCAGCAGCAAAGAAGGGAGGGTATCTGAAGCTTTCTTT. Its protein product is CASSKEGRVSEAFF.

This clone was seen only once. CDR3 residues: CASSLEGTSGRTDTQYF. As DNA, the CDR3 is TGTGCCAGCAGCTTAGAGGGAACTAGCGGGAGGACAGATACGCAGTATTTT. This rearrangement joins TRBV7-2 to TRBJ2-3; TRBD2 matches 12 bases. V was clipped by 1 base and J by 3 bases; unmatched bases: 5. In germline, CDR1 is SGHTA, CDR2 FQGNSA. The CDR3 covers 17 residues.

This clone was found once. The V call is TRBV7-2, the J call TRBJ2-7, with 9 nucleotides matching TRBD2. Germline trimming cut 5 bases from V and 3 bases from J; bases unmatched to any gene: 8. The CDR3 loop spans 15 amino acids. Germline V gives CDR1 SGHTA, CDR2 FQGNSA. Here the CDR3 DNA reads TGTGCCAGCAGCCCAAGACTAGCGGACAACTACGAGCAGTACTTC. Its translation is CASSPRLADNYEQYF.

J is TRBJ2-7 and V is TRBV7-8, with 14 nucleotides matching TRBD2. The V gene's germline CDR1 is SGHVS and CDR2 FQNEAQ. CDR3 length: 18 amino acids. With V trimmed by 4 bases and J by 3 bases, 11 bases remained unmatched. For the CDR3, the DNA is TGTGCCAGCAGCTCTCCGGGACTGGGGACTAGCGGGAGCTACGAGCAGTACTTC. Its translation is CASSSPGLGTSGSYEQYF.